This passage covers 32 T cell receptor beta chains from one sample sequenced in a study of blood T cell repertoires in COVID-19. Assay used: immunoSEQ multiplex PCR; TCRdb lists only in-frame clones, some missing. The sample lists some 250,000 clones, 80% to 90% occurring once. Sequencing was done on a sample of peripheral blood. Receptor source: a man aged 30 to 45 who had recovered from COVID-19.

J is TRBJ1-1 and V is TRBV21-1; no DNA check was done on the table's D call, TRBD1. TRBV21-1 is given as a pseudogene. The CDR3 totals 16 residues. Here the CDR3 DNA reads TGTGCCAGCAGCGAGGGACACCCTCAATTCAACACTGAAGCTTTCTTT. Amino acid sequence: CASSEGHPQFNTEAFF.

The CDR3 is CASSPERAGEQYF. The CDR3 DNA is TGTGCCAGCTCACCAGAAAGGGCAGGGGAGCAGTACTTC. The rearrangement uses TRBV18 and TRBJ2-7, with D possibly matching TRBD1 (5 bases). V dropped 2 bases and J dropped 7 bases, with 12 bases sitting between them. Germline assignment: CDR1 KGHSH and CDR2 LQKENI. This CDR3 region has 13 residues.

V gene TRBV29-1 combines with J gene TRBJ2-4, with 7 positions matching TRBD1. Germline-derived CDR1 and CDR2 are SQVTM and ANQGSEA. V lost 6 bases, J lost 6 bases, and 8 bases stayed unmatched. The CDR3 spans 13 residues. CDR3 in amino acids: CSVIRQGGNIQYF. CDR3 coding DNA: TGCAGCGTCATAAGACAGGGCGGAAACATTCAGTACTTC.

The rearrangement joins TRBV4-2 to TRBJ1-5, with TRBD1 identical over 9 bases. The CDR3 loop spans 16 amino acids. Germline-derived CDR1 and CDR2 are LGHNA and YNFKEQ. J was trimmed by 6 bases and V by 3 bases; bases with no gene match: 9. CDR3: CASSHAGTGMGQPQHF. The CDR3 nucleotides read TGTGCCAGCAGCCATGCCGGGACAGGGATGGGTCAGCCCCAGCATTTT.

The chain has TRBV19 and TRBJ1-1; D remains unclear. Germline V gene lookup returns CDR1 LNHDA and CDR2 SQIVND (reference sequence). CDR3 length: 12 amino acids. Trimming pared 5 bases from V and 3 bases from J, leaving 7 bases between. DNA for the CDR3: TGTGCCAGTAGTTTCCTGTACACTGAAGCTTTCTTT. Protein sequence: CASSFLYTEAFF.

The chain joins TRBV5-6 to TRBJ2-5, with D possibly TRBD1 on 5 matching bases. CDR3 size: 12 residues. The ends were cut back, 7 bases at V and 3 bases at J, with 10 bases in the middle. Germline V lookup: CDR1 SGHDT, CDR2 YYEEEE. The CDR3: CASGRAEETQYF. CDR3 in DNA: TGTGCCAGCGGCAGGGCAGAAGAGACCCAGTACTTC.

The V gene is TRBV14, the J gene TRBJ1-1; D possibly corresponds to TRBD1 (6 bases). CDR3 length: 16 amino acids. V was shortened by 4 bases and J by 4 bases, with 19 bases between the two germline ends. Germline-derived CDR1 and CDR2 are SGHDN and FVKESK. The CDR3 region has the DNA TGTGCCAGCAGCCCCCAGGGGTGGGGAACGGTCACTGAAGCTTTCTTT. It specifies CASSPQGWGTVTEAFF. The entire variable domain, with the rest obtained from reference TRBV14 and TRBJ1-1, is as follows: EAGVTQFPSHSVIEKGQTVTLRCDPISGHDNLYWYRRVMGKEIKFLLHFVKESKQDESGMPNNRFLAERTGGTYSTLKVQPAELEDSGVYFCASSPQGWGTVTEAFFGQGTRLTVV.

This CDR3 reads CASGGDSHYGYTF. CDR3 nucleotide sequence: TGTGCTAGTGGAGGGGACAGTCACTATGGCTACACCTTC. The chain carries TRBV12-5 and TRBJ1-2; 7 bases align to TRBD1. CDR3 length: 13 residues. CDR1 and CDR2 from the germline V gene are LGHNT and FRNRAP. With 6 bases clipped from V and 3 bases from J, the junction kept 4 bases outside the gene matches.

The V gene is TRBV11-2, the J gene TRBJ2-7; weak D call: TRBD2 (5 bases). The V gene lost 1 base and the J gene lost 3 bases, with 19 bases spanning the gap. Germline V CDR1 and CDR2: SGHAT, FQNNGV. The CDR3 totals 17 residues. CDR3 nucleotides: TGTGCCAGCAGCTTAGGACCAGGCCTGAGGGTAGACTACGAGCAGTACTTC. Translation gives CASSLGPGLRVDYEQYF.

The chain employs TRBV5-1 and TRBJ2-1, with 10 bases identical to TRBD2. The CDR3 spans 16 residues. The germline V gene encodes CDR1 SGHRS and CDR2 YFSETQ. Trimming at V came to 7 bases and at J to 4 bases, leaving 11 bases not matched to a gene. This chain's CDR3 is CASSKTVAGGYNEQFF. The CDR3 nucleotides are TGCGCCAGCTCAAAGACTGTAGCGGGGGGTTACAATGAGCAGTTCTTC.

The chain uses TRBV6-6 and TRBJ1-1; 7 nucleotides match TRBD1. Germline trimming cut 6 bases from V and 3 bases from J; bases unmatched to any gene: 13. The CDR3 has 16 residues. The germline CDR1 and CDR2 sequences are MNHNY and SVGAGI (reference sequence). DNA of the CDR3: TGTGCCAGCAGCCGATCCCCACAGGGGATATACACTGAAGCTTTCTTT. It yields the protein CASSRSPQGIYTEAFF.

This chain links TRBV7-2 with TRBJ2-3, with a possible D match to TRBD2 (6 bases). Trimming stripped 4 bases from V and 1 base from J, with 9 bases between. Germline lookup yields CDR1 SGHTA and CDR2 FQGNSA. The length of the CDR3 is 14 residues. Written as DNA, the CDR3 is TGTGCCAGCAGCTCCGTAGCGGGCACAGATACGCAGTATTTT. It is translated as CASSSVAGTDTQYF.

This clone was counted between two and nine times. The chain employs TRBV11-2 and TRBJ2-5; D is perhaps TRBD1 (7 bases). This CDR3 is 12 amino acids long. Germline CDR1 and CDR2: SGHAT and FQNNGV. V was pared by 5 bases and J by 5 bases, with 9 bases between. CDR3 residues: CASSQGGETQYF. The CDR3 nucleotides are TGTGCCAGCAGCCAGGGGGGTGAGACCCAGTACTTC.

The chain couples TRBV2 to TRBJ2-3; a possible D gene is TRBD2 (5 bases). The CDR3 has 13 residues. The germline CDR1 and CDR2 sequences are SNHLY and FYNNEI. Deletions cut 7 bases from V and 5 bases from J, with 13 bases between. The chain's CDR3 is CASNPGAGDTQYF. Here the CDR3 DNA reads TGTGCCAGCAATCCGGGCGCGGGAGATACGCAGTATTTT.

Written as DNA, the CDR3 is TGCAGCAGCGTTGAACCCAGAGCCCAAGAGACCCAGTACTTC. As protein: CSSVEPRAQETQYF. J is TRBJ2-5 and V is TRBV29-1; the D is unclear. The CDR3 is 14 amino acids. Germline loops: CDR1 SQVTM, CDR2 ANQGSEA. V shed 8 bases and J shed 1 base, with 17 bases lying between them.

This chain joins TRBV3-1 (or the pseudogene TRBV3-2) and TRBJ1-6; D might be TRBD1 (5 bases). The CDR3 loop spans 14 amino acids. The germline gives CDR1 LGHDT, CDR2 YNNKEL (reference sequence). Trimming removed 3 bases from V and 10 bases from J, with 13 bases in between. CDR3 protein: CASSHKAGRSPLHF. The CDR3 region has the DNA TGTGCCAGCAGCCATAAGGCAGGGAGGTCACCCCTCCACTTT.

This chain uses TRBV7-8 with TRBJ2-7, with 7 positions matching TRBD2. This CDR3 has 14 residues. CDR1 and CDR2 (germline): SGHVS, FQNEAQ. With 4 bases clipped from V and 0 bases from J, the junction kept 3 bases outside the gene matches. This CDR3 reads CASSWGGFSYEQYF. In DNA, the CDR3 is TGTGCCAGCAGCTGGGGGGGGTTCTCCTACGAGCAGTACTTC.

This clone appeared once. The chain recombines TRBV10-1 with TRBJ2-1, with a possible D match to TRBD2 (5 bases). This CDR3 has 16 residues. Trimming pared 6 bases from V and 5 bases from J, leaving 20 bases between. Germline-derived CDR1 and CDR2 are WNHNN and SYGVQD (reference sequence). The CDR3 nucleotides are TGCGCCAGCAGGACCTCCAGGTCAGGAGGTGACAATGAGCAGTTCTTC. Protein sequence: CASRTSRSGGDNEQFF.

The chain employs TRBV5-1 and TRBJ2-1; 7 bases are a match to TRBD2. The CDR3 is made up of 15 amino acids. With V trimmed by 0 bases and J by 5 bases, 5 bases remained unmatched. Germline V gene lookup returns CDR1 SGHRS and CDR2 YFSETQ. The CDR3 is CASSLVGGSNNEQFF. The CDR3 bases are TGCGCCAGCAGCTTGGTCGGGGGGAGTAACAATGAGCAGTTCTTC.

The V gene is TRBV19, the J gene TRBJ1-1; TRBD1 matches 8 bases. This CDR3 region has 14 residues. V shed 9 bases and J 1 base; nucleotides not matched to a gene: 7. Germline V gene lookup returns CDR1 LNHDA and CDR2 SQIVND (reference sequence). As DNA, the CDR3 is TGTGCCAGCAGGGACAGGCCTGGGAACACTGAAGCTTTCTTT. Residues: CASRDRPGNTEAFF.

This sequence joins TRBV5-5 and TRBJ1-2, with 7 bases fitting TRBD1. Trimming removed 1 base from V and 1 base from J; junction bases left unmatched: 7. This CDR3 has 16 residues. Germline CDR1 reads SGHKS; CDR2 reads YYEKEE (reference sequence). The CDR3 sequence: CASSLPGGTFNYGYTF. In nucleotides, the CDR3 is TGTGCCAGCAGCTTGCCAGGGGGGACCTTTAACTATGGCTACACCTTC.

The chain combines TRBV5-4 with TRBJ1-1; the D is unclear. CDR3 length: 12 residues. V dropped 0 bases and J dropped 5 bases, with 5 bases sitting between them. CDR1 is SGHNT, CDR2 YYREEE, per germline (reference sequence). In DNA, the CDR3 is TGTGCCAGCAGCTTGGCCAGGACTGAAGCTTTCTTT. Its translation is CASSLARTEAFF.

The gene calls are TRBV11-2 and TRBJ2-5, with TRBD1 identical over 7 bases. V shed 1 base and J 1 base; nucleotides not matched to a gene: 9. This CDR3 is built from 17 residues. Per the germline V gene, CDR1 is SGHAT and CDR2 is FQNNGV. CDR3 DNA: TGTGCCAGCAGCTTAGGGGCCTTCCGGGACAGCCAAGAGACCCAGTACTTC. It translates to CASSLGAFRDSQETQYF.

The gene calls are TRBV3-1 (or the pseudogene TRBV3-2) and TRBJ1-2, with D perhaps TRBD1 (5 bases). Per germline, CDR1 LGHDT and CDR2 YNNKEL (reference sequence). The CDR3 loop spans 16 amino acids. V was cut by 2 bases and J by 4 bases, with 17 bases left in between. In DNA, the CDR3 is TGTGCCAGCAGCCAATTTCTAGGCAGGGCTGGCTATGGCTACACCTTC. Residues: CASSQFLGRAGYGYTF.

The chain links TRBV29-1 to TRBJ1-1, with TRBD1 matching over 8 bases. The germline gives CDR1 SQVTM, CDR2 ANQGSEA. The trim removed 7 bases at V and 5 bases at J, leaving 9 bases unmatched. The CDR3 sequence is 13 residues long. CDR3 amino acids: CSASGQEDTEAFF. CDR3 bases: TGCAGCGCCTCGGGACAGGAGGATACTGAAGCTTTCTTT.

The chain links TRBV5-4 to TRBJ2-3; 14 bases are a match to TRBD2. The germline V gene encodes CDR1 SGHNT and CDR2 YYREEE (reference sequence). The CDR3 is made up of 17 amino acids. V was clipped by 4 bases and J by 0 bases; unmatched bases: 4. CDR3 sequence reads: CASSIGTSGGSTDTQYF. CDR3 DNA sequence: TGTGCCAGCAGCATAGGGACTAGCGGGGGTAGCACAGATACGCAGTATTTT.

This clone was detected only a few times. The chain has TRBV5-4 and TRBJ1-1; perhaps TRBD1 as D (5 bases). The V gene's germline CDR1 is SGHNT and CDR2 YYREEE (reference sequence). The V end was cut by 4 bases, the J end by 0 bases, with 13 bases between. This CDR3 spans 15 amino acids. The CDR3 protein is CASSRAGQMNTEAFF. For the CDR3, the DNA is TGTGCCAGCAGCAGGGCGGGGCAAATGAACACTGAAGCTTTCTTT.

This chain joins TRBV10-3 and TRBJ2-5, with 8 bases that match TRBD2. The CDR3 is 17 amino acids. Germline V CDR1 and CDR2: ENHRY, SYGVKD. Unmatched junction bases numbered 17, after V lost 10 bases and J lost 1 base. DNA for the CDR3: TGTGCCACCCGAAGGAGCGGGGGAATTCAGGGCCAAGAGACCCAGTACTTC. Its protein is CATRRSGGIQGQETQYF.

This clone turned up a few times. The genes are TRBV7-8 and TRBJ1-6, with 9 bases that match TRBD1. V shed 2 bases, J shed 7 bases, and the junction held 9 bases outside the gene matches. CDR1 is SGHVS and CDR2 is FQNEAQ in the germline V gene. The CDR3 spans 17 residues. Here the CDR3 reads CASSLISGTGRNSPLHF. Here the CDR3 DNA reads TGTGCCAGCAGCTTAATTTCCGGGACAGGGCGGAATTCACCCCTCCACTTT.

V is TRBV5-1 and J is TRBJ1-1, with unresolved D. CDR1 and CDR2 (germline): SGHRS, YFSETQ. The CDR3 length is 14 residues. Trimming shortened V by 0 bases and J by 1 base, and 7 bases separated the two germline ends. In DNA, the CDR3 is TGCGCCAGCAGCTTGGGCGCGGCGAACACTGAAGCTTTCTTT. Translation gives CASSLGAANTEAFF.

V and J are TRBV27 and TRBJ2-3; 12 positions match TRBD2. Per germline, CDR1 MNHEY and CDR2 SMNVEV (reference sequence). After removal of 3 bases from V and 3 bases from J, the junction contained 4 bases not matched to a gene. This CDR3 has 16 amino acids. The CDR3 DNA reads TGTGCCAGCAGTTTCCTAGCGGGGGGGGGAACAGATACGCAGTATTTT. Protein product: CASSFLAGGGTDTQYF.

This sequence joins TRBV10-3 and TRBJ2-1; TRBD2 matches 13 bases. The J segment lost 7 bases and the V segment lost 6 bases, leaving 12 bases of the junction unmatched. This CDR3 contains 17 residues. CDR1 and CDR2 from the germline V gene are ENHRY and SYGVKD. Written as DNA, the CDR3 is TGTGCCATCAGGTCATACACTAGCGGGGGGGCCTTAAATGAGCAGTTCTTC. It yields the protein CAIRSYTSGGALNEQFF.